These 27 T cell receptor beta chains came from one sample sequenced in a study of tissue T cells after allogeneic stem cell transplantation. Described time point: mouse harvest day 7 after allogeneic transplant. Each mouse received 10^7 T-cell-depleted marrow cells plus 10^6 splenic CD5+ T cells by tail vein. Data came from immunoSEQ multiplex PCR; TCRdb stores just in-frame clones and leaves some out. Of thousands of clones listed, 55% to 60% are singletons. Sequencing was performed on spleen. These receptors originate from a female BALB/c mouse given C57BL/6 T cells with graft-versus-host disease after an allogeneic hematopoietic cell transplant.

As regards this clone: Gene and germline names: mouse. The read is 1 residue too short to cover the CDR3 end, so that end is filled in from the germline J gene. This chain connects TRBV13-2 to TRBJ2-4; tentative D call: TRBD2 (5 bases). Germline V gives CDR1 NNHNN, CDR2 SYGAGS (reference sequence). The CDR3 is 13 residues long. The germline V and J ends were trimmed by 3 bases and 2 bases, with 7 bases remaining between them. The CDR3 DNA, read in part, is TGTGCCAGCGGTGGGACTTTTCAAAACACCTTGTAC. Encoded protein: CASGGTFQNTLY. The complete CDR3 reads CASGGTFQNTLYF.

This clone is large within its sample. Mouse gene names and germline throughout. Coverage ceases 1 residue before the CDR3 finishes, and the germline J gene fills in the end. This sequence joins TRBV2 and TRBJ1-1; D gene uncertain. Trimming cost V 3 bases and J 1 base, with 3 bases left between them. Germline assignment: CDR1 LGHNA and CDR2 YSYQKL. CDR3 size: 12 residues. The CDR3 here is CASSHGNTEVFF. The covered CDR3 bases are TGTGCCAGCAGCCACGGGAACACAGAAGTCTTC.

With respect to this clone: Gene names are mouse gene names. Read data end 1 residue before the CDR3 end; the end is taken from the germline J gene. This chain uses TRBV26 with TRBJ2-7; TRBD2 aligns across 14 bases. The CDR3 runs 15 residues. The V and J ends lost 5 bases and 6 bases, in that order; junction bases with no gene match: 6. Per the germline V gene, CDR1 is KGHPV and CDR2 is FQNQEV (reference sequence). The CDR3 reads CASSDGGLGGLEQYF. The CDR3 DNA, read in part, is TGTGCCAGCAGTGATGGGGGACTGGGGGGGCTTGAACAGTAC.

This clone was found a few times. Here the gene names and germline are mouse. CDR3 DNA, as far as it was read: TGTGCTAGCAGTAACAGGAACACAGAAGTCTTC. Translated, it gives CASSNRNTEVF. The whole CDR3 sequence reads CASSNRNTEVFF. V is TRBV29 and J is TRBJ1-1; unclear D gene. The CDR3 end is not reached by the read, which stops 1 residue before it; the germline J gene fills it in. Per germline, CDR1 MSHET and CDR2 SYDVDS. There are 12 residues in the CDR3. V dropped 5 bases and J dropped 1 base, with 5 bases sitting between them.

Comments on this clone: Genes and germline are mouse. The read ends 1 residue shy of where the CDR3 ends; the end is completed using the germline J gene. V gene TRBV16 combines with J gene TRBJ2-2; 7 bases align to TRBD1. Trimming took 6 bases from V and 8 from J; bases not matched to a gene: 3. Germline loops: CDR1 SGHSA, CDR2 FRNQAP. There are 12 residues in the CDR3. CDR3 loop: CASSQQGGQLYF. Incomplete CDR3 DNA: TGTGCAAGCAGTCAACAGGGGGGGCAGCTCTAC.

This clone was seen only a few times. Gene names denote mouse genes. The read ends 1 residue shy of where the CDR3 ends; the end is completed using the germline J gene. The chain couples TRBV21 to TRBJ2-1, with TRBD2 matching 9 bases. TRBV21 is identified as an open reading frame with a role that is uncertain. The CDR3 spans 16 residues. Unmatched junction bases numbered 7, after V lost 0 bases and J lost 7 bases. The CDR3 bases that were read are TGTGCTAGCAGTCAATCCGGCTGGGGGGGGGAAGCTGAGCAGTTC. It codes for CASSQSGWGGEAEQF. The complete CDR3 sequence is CASSQSGWGGEAEQFF.

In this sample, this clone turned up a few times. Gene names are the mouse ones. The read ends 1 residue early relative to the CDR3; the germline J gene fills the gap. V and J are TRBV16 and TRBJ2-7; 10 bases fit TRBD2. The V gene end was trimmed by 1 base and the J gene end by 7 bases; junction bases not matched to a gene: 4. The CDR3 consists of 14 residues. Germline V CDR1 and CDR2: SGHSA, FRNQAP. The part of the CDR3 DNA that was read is TGTGCAAGCAGCTTAGTGCTGGGGGGGCGGGAACAGTAC. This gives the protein CASSLVLGGREQY. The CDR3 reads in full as CASSLVLGGREQYF.

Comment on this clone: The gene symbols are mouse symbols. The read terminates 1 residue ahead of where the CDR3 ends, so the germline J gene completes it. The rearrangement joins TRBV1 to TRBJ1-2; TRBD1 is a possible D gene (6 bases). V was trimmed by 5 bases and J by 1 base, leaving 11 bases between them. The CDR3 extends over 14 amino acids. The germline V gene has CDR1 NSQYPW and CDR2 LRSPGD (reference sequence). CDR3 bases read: TGCACCTGCAGTTCCCGGGACAAAAACTCCGACTACACC. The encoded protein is CTCSSRDKNSDYT. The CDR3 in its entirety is CTCSSRDKNSDYTF.

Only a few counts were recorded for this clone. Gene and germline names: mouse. Partial CDR3 DNA: TGTGCCAGCGGTGAAGGACAGGGTACCTATGAACAGTAC. It translates to CASGEGQGTYEQY. The CDR3 as a whole reads CASGEGQGTYEQYF. This chain uses TRBV13-2 with TRBJ2-7; 8 bases fit TRBD1. The missing CDR3 end, 1 residue past where the read stops, is filled in from the germline J gene. The CDR3 runs to 14 residues. V shed 2 bases and J 2 bases; nucleotides not matched to a gene: 3. The germline V gene has CDR1 NNHNN and CDR2 SYGAGS (reference sequence).

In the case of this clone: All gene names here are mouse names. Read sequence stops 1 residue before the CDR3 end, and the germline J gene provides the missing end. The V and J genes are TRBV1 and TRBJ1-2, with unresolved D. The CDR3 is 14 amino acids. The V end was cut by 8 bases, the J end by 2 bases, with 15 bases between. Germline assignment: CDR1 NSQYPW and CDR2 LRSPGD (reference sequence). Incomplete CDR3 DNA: TGCACCTGCTCCCGGGATAAAACCAACTCCGACTACACC. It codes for CTCSRDKTNSDYT. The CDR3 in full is CTCSRDKTNSDYTF.

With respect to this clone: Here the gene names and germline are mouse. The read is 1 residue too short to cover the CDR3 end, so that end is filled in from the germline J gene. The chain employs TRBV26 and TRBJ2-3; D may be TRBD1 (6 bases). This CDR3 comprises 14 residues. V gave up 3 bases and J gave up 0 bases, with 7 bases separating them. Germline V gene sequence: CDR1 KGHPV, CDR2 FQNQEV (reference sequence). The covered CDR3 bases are TGTGCCAGCAGTCTAGGACAGAGTGCAGAAACGCTGTAT. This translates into CASSLGQSAETLY. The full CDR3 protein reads CASSLGQSAETLYF.

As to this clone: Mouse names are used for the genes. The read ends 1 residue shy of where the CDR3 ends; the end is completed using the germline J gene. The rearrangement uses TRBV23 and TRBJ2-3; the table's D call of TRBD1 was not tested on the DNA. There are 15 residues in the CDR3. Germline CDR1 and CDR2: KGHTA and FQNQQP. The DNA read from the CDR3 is TGCTCCAGCAGGCGACAGGGGCGGGGTGCAGAAACGCTGTAT. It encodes CSSRRQGRGAETLY. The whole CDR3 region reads CSSRRQGRGAETLYF. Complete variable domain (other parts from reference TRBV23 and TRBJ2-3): DAAVTQKPRYLIKMKGQEAEMKCIPEKGHTAVFWYQQKQSKELKFLIYFQNQQPLDQIDMVKERFSAVCPSSSLCSLGIRTCEAEDSALYLCSSRRQGRGAETLYFGSGTRLTVL.

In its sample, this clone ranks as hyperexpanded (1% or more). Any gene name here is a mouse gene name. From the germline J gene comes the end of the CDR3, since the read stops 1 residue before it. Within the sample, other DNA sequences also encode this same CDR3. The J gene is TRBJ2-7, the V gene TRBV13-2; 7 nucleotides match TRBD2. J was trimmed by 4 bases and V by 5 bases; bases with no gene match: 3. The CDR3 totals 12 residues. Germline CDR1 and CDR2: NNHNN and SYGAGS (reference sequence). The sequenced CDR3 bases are TGTGCCAGCGGGCTGGGGGTTTATGAACAGTAC. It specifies CASGLGVYEQY. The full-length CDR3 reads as CASGLGVYEQYF.

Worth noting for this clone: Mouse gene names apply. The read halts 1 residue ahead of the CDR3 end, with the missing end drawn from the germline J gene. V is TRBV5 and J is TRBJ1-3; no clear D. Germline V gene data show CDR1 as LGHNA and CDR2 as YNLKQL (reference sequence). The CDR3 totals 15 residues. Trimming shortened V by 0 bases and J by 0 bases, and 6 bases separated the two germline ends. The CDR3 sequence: CASSQEVYSGNTLYF. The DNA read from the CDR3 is TGTGCCAGCAGCCAAGAGGTCTATTCTGGAAATACGCTCTAT.

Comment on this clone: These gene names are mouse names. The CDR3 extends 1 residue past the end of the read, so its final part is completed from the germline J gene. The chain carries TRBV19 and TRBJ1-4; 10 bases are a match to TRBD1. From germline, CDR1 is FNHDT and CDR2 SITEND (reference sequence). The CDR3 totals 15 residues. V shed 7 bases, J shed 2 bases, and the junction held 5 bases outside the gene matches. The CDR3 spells CASPDRGQSNERLFF. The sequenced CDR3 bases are TGTGCCAGCCCCGACAGGGGGCAGTCCAACGAAAGATTATTT.

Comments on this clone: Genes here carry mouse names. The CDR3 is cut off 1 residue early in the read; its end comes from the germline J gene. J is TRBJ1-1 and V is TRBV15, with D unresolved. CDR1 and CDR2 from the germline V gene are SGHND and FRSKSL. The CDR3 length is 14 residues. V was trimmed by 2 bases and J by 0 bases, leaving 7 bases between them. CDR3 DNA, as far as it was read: TGTGCCAGCAGTTTACACAGTGCAAACACAGAAGTCTTC. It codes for CASSLHSANTEVF. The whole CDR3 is CASSLHSANTEVFF.

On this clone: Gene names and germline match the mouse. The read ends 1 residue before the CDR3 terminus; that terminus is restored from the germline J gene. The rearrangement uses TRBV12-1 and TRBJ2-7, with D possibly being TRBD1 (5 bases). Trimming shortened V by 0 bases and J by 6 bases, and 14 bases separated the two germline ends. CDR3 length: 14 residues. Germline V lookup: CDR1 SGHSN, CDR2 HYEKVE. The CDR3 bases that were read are TGTGCCAGCTCTCTCAGTCAGGGAAGAGCTGAACAGTAC. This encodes CASSLSQGRAEQY. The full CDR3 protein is CASSLSQGRAEQYF. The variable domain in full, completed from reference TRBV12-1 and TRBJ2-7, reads DSGVVQSPRHIIKEKGGRSVLTCIPISGHSNVVWYQQTLGKELKFLIQHYEKVERDKGFLPSRFSVQQFDDYHSEMNMSALELEDSAMYFCASSLSQGRAEQYFGPGTRLTVL.

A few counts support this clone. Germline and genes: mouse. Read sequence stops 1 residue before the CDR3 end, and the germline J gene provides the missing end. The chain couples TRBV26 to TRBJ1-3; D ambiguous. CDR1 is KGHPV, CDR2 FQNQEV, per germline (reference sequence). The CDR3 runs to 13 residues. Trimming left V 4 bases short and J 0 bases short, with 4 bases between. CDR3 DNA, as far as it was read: TGTGCCAGCAGTCCCACTTCTGGAAATACGCTCTAT. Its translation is CASSPTSGNTLY. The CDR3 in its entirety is CASSPTSGNTLYF.

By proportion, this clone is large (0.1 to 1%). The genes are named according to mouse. The CDR3 reads CASSMRGGAEQFF. The DNA read from the CDR3 is TGTGCCAGCAGTATGAGGGGTGGCGCTGAGCAGTTC. The V and J genes are TRBV19 and TRBJ2-1; D may be TRBD1 (5 bases). The DNA ends 1 residue before the CDR3 does, and the rest of the CDR3 is filled in from the germline J gene. V lost 2 bases and J lost 7, with 10 bases in between. The CDR3 loop spans 13 amino acids. CDR1 and CDR2 (germline): FNHDT, SITEND (reference sequence). Complete variable domain (other parts from reference TRBV19 and TRBJ2-1): GGIITQTPKFLIGQEGQKLTLKCQQNFNHDTMYWYRQDSGKGLRLIYYSITENDLQKGDLSEGYDASREKKSSFSLTVTSAQKNEMAVFLCASSMRGGAEQFFGPGTRLTVL.

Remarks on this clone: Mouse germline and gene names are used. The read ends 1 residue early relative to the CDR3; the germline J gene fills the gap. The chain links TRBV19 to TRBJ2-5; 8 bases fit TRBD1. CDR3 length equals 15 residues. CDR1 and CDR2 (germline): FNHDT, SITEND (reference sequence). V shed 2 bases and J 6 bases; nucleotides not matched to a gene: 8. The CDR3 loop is CASSIQGAERDTQYF. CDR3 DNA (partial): TGTGCCAGCAGTATTCAGGGGGCGGAGAGGGACACCCAGTAC. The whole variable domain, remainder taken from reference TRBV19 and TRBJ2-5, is GGIITQTPKFLIGQEGQKLTLKCQQNFNHDTMYWYRQDSGKGLRLIYYSITENDLQKGDLSEGYDASREKKSSFSLTVTSAQKNEMAVFLCASSIQGAERDTQYFGPGTRLLVL.

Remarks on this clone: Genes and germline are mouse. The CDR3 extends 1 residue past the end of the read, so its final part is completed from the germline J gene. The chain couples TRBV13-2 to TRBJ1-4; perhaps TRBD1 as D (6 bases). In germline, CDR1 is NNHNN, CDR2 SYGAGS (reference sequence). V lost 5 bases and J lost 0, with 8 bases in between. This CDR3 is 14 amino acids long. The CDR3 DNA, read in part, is TGTGCCAGCGGGAGGGGGGTTTCCAACGAAAGATTATTT. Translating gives CASGRGVSNERLF. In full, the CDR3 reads CASGRGVSNERLFF.

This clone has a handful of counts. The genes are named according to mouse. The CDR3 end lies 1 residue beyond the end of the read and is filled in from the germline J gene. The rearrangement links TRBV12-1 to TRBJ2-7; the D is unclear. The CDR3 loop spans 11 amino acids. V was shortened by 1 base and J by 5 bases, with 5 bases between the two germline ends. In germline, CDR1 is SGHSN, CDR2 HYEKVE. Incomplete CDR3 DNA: TGTGCCAGCTCTCTATGGCATGAACAGTAC. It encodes CASSLWHEQY. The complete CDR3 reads CASSLWHEQYF.

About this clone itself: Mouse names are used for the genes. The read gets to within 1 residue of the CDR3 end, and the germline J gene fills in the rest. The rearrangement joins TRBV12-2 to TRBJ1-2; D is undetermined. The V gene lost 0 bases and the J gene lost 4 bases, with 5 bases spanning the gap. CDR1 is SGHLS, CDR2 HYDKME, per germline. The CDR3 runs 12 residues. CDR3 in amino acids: CASSLVGSDYTF. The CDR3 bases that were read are TGTGCCAGCTCTCTCGTTGGCTCCGACTACACC.

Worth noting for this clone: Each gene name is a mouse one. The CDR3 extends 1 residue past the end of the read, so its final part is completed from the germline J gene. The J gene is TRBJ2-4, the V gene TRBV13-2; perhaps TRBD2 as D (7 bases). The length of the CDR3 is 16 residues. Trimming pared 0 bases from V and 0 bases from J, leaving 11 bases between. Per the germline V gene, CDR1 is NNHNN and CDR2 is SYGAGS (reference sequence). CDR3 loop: CASGDAWGASQNTLYF. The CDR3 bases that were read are TGTGCCAGCGGTGATGCTTGGGGGGCTAGTCAAAACACCTTGTAC.

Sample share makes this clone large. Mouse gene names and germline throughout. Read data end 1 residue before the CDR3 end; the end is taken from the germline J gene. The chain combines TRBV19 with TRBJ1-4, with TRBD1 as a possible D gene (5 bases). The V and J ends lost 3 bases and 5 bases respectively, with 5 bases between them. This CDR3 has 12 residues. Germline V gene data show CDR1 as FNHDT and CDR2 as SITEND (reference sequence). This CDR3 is CASSTGNERLFF. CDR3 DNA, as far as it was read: TGTGCCAGCAGTACAGGGAACGAAAGATTATTT.

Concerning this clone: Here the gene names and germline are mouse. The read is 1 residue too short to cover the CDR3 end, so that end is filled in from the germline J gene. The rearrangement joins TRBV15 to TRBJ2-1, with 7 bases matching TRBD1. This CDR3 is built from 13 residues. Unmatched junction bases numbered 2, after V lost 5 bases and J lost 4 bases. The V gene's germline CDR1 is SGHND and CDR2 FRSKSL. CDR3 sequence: CASSRQGYAEQFF. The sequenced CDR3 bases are TGTGCCAGCAGTAGACAGGGTTATGCTGAGCAGTTC.

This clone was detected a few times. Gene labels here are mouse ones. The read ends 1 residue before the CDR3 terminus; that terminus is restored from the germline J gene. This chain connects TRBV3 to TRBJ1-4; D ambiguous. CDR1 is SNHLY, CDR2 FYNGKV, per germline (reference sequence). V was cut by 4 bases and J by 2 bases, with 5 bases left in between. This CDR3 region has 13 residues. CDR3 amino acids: CASSSGSNERLFF. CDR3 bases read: TGTGCCAGCAGCTCGGGGTCCAACGAAAGATTATTT. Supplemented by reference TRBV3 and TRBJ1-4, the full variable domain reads GPKVLQIPSHQIIDMGQMVTLNCDPVSNHLYFYWYKQILGQQMEFLVNFYNGKVMEKSKLFKDQFSVERPDGSYFTLKIQPTALEDSAVYFCASSSGSNERLFFGHGTKLSVL.